Listed here is a single TCR beta chain. What it binds is unknown. Germline V gives CDR1 SEHNR, CDR2 FQNEAQ (reference sequence). The CDR3 sequence is 14 residues long. V was shortened by 3 bases and J by 5 bases, with 13 bases between the two germline ends. These data come from a study of CD8+ T cells in alopecia areata. Study in general: Tofacitinib ran 6 to 18 months, followed by 6 months off drug. Treated patients were scored for severity by percent of scalp affected.

Treatment given: oral pan-JAK inhibitor, 5-10 mg twice daily. Overall study findings and caveats: Greater clonality was observed in lesional scalp samples, especially alopecia totalis/universalis, versus normal scalp.

cDNA reverse transcribed from extracted RNA served as the sequencing template. Generated by immunoSEQ multiplex PCR, the TCRdb table keeps only in-frame clones and is missing some. The sample holds 110,000 to 150,000 clones, roughly 52% seen once. The V gene is TRBV7-9, the J gene TRBJ2-5; tentative D call: TRBD2 (5 bases). Specimen: CD8+ T cells sorted from blood, collected at week 4, from a patient treated with tofacitinib. The clonotype comes from a human donor with alopecia areata. The CDR3 DNA reads as TGTGCCAGCAGCTTGGCGGGCCGTGGGGAGACCCAGTACTTC. As protein: CASSLAGRGETQYF. The full variable domain, with the rest looked up from reference TRBV7-9 and TRBJ2-5, is DTGVSQNPRHKITKRGQNVTFRCDPISEHNRLYWYRQTLGQGPEFLTYFQNEAQLEKSRLLSDRFSAERPKGSFSTLEIQRTEQGDSAMYLCASSLAGRGETQYFGPGTRLLVL.